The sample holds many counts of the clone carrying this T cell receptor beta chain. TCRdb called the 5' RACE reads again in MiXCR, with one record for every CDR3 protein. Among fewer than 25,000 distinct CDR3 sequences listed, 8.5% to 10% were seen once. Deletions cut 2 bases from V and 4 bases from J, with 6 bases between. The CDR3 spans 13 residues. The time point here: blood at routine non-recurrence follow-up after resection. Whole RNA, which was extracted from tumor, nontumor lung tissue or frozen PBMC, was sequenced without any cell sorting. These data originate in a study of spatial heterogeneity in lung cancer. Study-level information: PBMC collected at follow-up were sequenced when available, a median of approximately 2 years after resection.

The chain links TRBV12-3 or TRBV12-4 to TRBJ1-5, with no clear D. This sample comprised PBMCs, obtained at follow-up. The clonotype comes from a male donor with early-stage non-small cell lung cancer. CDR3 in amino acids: CASSLTSNQPQHF. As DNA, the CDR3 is TGTGCCAGCAGTTTAACGAGTAATCAGCCCCAGCATTTT.